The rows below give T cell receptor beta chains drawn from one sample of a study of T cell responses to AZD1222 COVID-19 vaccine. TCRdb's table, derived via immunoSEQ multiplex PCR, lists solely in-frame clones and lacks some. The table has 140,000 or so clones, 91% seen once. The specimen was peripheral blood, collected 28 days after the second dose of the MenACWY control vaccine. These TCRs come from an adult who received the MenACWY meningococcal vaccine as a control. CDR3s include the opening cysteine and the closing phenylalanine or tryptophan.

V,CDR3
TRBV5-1,CASSGTSGGATGELFF
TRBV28,CASSYGTYEQYF
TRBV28,CASSLSRGARNIQYF
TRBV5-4,CASSQWDRGRYEQYF
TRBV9,CASSVGGKGETDTQYF
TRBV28,CASSPWASYEQYF
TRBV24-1,CATSSTGTDSYNEQFF
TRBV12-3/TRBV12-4,CASSRQEDQPQHF
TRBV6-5,CASSGLVEVGTQYF
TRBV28,CASTHRVRTTNEKLFF
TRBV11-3,CASSLGTAEQFF
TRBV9,CASSPESGGRGQNTEAFF
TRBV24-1,CATSDPQGSRTDTQYF
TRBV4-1,CASSQEGPGTGHNSPLHF
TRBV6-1,CASSETNPARTRMGYGYTF
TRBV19,CASSVSGGQETQYF
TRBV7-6,CASSQEVLSPLHF
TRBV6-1,CASSENRDSGYTF
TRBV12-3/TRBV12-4,CASSRVTNSPLHF
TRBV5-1,CASSQSPFVDNEQFF
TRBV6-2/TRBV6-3,CASSYILIQYF
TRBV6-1,CASSDKGDLYEQYF
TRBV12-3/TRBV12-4,CASSPNLYEQYF
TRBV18,CASSPDDLYEQYF
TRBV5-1,CASSENLRGAYEQYF
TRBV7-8,CASSLSLAGGHRGTDTQYF
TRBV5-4,CASSTNRGPMNTEAFF
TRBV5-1,CASSLSAQQVGYGYTF
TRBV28,CASSLLGQDGEKLFF
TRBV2,CASKQQGAPGYGYTF
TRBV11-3,CASSLTGEGLEQFF
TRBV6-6,CAGHSPGQGTDTQYF
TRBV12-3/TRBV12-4,CASRGQVYQPQHF
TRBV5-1,CASSLERVGDSPLHF
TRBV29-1,CSVTREGNNNEQFF
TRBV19,CASSGLSTGDQPQHF
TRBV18,CASSVQETQYF
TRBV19,CASSISGSYNEQFF
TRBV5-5,CASSLRGSLNTEAFF